One T cell receptor (beta chain) is described in this entry. Its antigen is unknown. Germline and junction disagree at one end, which may indicate a read error. Patients with ophthalmopathy all had a Clinical Activity Score of at least 3, a NOSPECS grade of at least 4 and duration under 3 months. These data belong to a study of T cells in Graves' hyperthyroidism and ophthalmopathy. Study at large: Peripheral blood sampling occurred at initial diagnosis, before any treatment.

TCR beta CDR3 region amplification was performed from RNA transcripts. TCR CDR3 regions were first amplified by RT-PCR with HTBI primers. From the multiplex PCR reads, TCRdb called clonotypes with MiXCR, one entry per CDR3 protein. Of under 350,000 distinct CDR3 sequences listed, roughly an eighth are singletons. Notes on the study in general: Median prediction lead before ophthalmopathy onset was around 6.9 months with the model.

This CDR3 is 17 amino acids long. Germline CDR1 reads SEHNR; CDR2 reads FQNEAQ (reference sequence). The chain is built from TRBV7-9 and TRBJ1-6; TRBD1 aligns across 7 bases. The sequencing input was blood. This clonotype was obtained from a woman aged 40-49 years with Graves' ophthalmopathy. The CDR3 sequence: CAGSPHPLTGALRPLHF. The CDR3 DNA follows: TGTGCCGGCAGCCCCCACCCATTAACAGGGGCCCTAAGACCCCTCCACTTT.